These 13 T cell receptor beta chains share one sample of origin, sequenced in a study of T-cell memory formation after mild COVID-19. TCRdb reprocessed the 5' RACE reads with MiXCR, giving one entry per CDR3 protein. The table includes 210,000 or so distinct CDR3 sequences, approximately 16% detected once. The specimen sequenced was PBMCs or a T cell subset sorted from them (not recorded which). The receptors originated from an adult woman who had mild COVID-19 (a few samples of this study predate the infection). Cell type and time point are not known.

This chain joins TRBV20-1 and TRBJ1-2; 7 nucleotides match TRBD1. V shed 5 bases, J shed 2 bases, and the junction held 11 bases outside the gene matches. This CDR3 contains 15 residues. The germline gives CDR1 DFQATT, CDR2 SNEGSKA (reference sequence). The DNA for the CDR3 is TGCAGTGCTTCCCCCCGGGACAGAAAAAACTATGGCTACACCTTC. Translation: CSASPRDRKNYGYTF.

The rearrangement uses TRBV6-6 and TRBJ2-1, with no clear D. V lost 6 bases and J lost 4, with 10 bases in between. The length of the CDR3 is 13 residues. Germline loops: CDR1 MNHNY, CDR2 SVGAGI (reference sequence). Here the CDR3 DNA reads TGTGCCAGCAGCTACCTCCTTTACAATGAGCAGTTCTTC. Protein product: CASSYLLYNEQFF.

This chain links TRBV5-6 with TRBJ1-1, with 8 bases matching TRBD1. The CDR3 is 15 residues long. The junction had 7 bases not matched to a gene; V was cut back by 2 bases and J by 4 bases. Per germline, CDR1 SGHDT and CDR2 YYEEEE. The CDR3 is CASSLQGVGITEAFF. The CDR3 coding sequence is TGTGCCAGCAGCTTACAGGGGGTTGGAATCACTGAAGCTTTCTTT.

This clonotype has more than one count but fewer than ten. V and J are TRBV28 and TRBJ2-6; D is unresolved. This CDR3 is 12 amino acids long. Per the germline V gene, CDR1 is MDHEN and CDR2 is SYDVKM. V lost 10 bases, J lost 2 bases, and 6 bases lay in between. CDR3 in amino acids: CATEAGANVLTF. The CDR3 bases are TGTGCCACAGAGGCTGGGGCCAACGTCCTGACTTTC. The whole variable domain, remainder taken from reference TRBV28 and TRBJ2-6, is DVKVTQSSRYLVKRTGEKVFLECVQDMDHENMFWYRQDPGLGLRLIYFSYDVKMKEKGDIPEGYSVSREKKERFSLILESASTNQTSMYLCATEAGANVLTFGAGSRLTVL.

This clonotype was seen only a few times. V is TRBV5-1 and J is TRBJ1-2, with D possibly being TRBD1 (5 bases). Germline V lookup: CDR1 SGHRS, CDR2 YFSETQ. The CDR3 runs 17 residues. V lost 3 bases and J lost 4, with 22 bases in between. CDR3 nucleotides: TGCGCCAGCAGCTCCTCAATCTCAGGGTTTACTCCCTATGGCTACACCTTC. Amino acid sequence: CASSSSISGFTPYGYTF.

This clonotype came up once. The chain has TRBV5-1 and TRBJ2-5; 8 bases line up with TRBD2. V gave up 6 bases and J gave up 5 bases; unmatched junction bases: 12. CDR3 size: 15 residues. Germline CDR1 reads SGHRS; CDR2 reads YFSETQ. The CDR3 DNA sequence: TGCGCCAGCATTCAGGGAAGCGGGAGACGCGAGACCCAGTACTTC. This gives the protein CASIQGSGRRETQYF.

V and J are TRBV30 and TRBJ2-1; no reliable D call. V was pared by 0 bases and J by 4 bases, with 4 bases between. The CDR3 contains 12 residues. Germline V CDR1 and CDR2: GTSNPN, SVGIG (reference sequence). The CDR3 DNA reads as TGTGCCTGGAGTGTGAAGTACAATGAGCAGTTCTTC. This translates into CAWSVKYNEQFF.

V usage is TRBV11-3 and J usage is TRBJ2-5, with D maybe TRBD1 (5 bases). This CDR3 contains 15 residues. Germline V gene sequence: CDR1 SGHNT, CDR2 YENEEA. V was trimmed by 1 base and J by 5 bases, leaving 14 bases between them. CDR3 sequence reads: CASSLGSGHGETQYF. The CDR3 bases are TGTGCCAGCAGCTTAGGGTCAGGGCATGGGGAGACCCAGTACTTC.

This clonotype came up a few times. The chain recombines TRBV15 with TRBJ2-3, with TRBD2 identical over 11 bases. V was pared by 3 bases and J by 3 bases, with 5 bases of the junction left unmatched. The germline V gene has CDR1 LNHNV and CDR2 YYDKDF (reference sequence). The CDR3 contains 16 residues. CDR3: CATSSFLAGGTDTQYF. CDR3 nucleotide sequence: TGTGCCACCAGCAGTTTCCTAGCGGGAGGTACAGATACGCAGTATTTT.

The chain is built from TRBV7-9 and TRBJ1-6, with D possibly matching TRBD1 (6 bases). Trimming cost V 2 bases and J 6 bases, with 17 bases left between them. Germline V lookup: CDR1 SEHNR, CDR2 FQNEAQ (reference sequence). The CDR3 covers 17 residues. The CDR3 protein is CASSLPQGEGINSPLHF. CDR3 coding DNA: TGTGCCAGCAGCTTACCACAGGGCGAGGGCATTAATTCACCCCTCCACTTT.

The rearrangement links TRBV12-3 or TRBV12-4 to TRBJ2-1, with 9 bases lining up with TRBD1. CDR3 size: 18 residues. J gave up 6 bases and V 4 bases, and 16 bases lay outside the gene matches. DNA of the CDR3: TGTGCCAGCAGTTCAGAGTCCCGGGACAGGGTATCGTTCAATGAGCAGTTCTTC. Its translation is CASSSESRDRVSFNEQFF.

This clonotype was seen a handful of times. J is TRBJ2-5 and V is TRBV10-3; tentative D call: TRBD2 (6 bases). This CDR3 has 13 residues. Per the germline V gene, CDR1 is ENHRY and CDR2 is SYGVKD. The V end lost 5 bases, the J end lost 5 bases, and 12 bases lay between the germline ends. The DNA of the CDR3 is TGTGCCATCAGTTCGGGACTGGTGGAGACCCAGTACTTC. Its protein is CAISSGLVETQYF.

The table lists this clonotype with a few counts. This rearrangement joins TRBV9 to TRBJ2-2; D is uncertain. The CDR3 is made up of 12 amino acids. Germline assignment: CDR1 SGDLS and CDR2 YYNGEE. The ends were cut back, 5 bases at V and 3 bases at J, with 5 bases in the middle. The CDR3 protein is CASRDYTGELFF. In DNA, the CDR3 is TGTGCCAGCAGAGATTACACCGGGGAGCTGTTTTTT. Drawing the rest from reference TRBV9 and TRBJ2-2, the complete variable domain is DSGVTQTPKHLITATGQRVTLRCSPRSGDLSVYWYQQSLDQGLQFLIQYYNGEERAKGNILERFSAQQFPDLHSELNLSSLELGDSALYFCASRDYTGELFFGEGSRLTVL.